This T cell receptor beta chain was identified in a study of OX40 agonist ivuxolimab in advanced cancers. As for the study in general: The study treated patients with ivuxolimab, an agonistic anti-OX40 (CD134) antibody. Patients receiving dose escalation had hepatocellular carcinoma, melanoma, renal cell or head and neck cancer. Whole-study findings and limits: CD8+ T cells showed, on average, more clonal expansion than CD4+ cells. Clonal expansion was among the lowest in partial responders at 0.1-3.0 mg/kg, especially CD8+.

The sample holds one count of this clone. The target antigen is unknown. Profiling relied on immunoSEQ multiplex PCR, and the TCRdb table lists in-frame clones only, not all of them. There are roughly 15,000 clones in the sample; approximately 77% occur only once, and 30% to 45% lies in the top ten. Germline-derived CDR1 and CDR2 are SQVTM and ANQGSEA. There are 15 residues in the CDR3. The V gene lost 7 bases and the J gene lost 0 bases, with 17 bases spanning the gap. The chain carries TRBV29-1 and TRBJ2-3, with D possibly being TRBD1 (6 bases). The material was CD4+ or CD8+ T cells sorted from blood, obtained in a trial of the OX40 agonist ivuxolimab. The sequence was collected from an adult with an advanced solid tumor such as melanoma, head and neck, liver or kidney cancer. The DNA for the CDR3 is TGCAGCGCGAGCCGGGACACCCAAAGCACAGATACGCAGTATTTT. Protein: CSASRDTQSTDTQYF.